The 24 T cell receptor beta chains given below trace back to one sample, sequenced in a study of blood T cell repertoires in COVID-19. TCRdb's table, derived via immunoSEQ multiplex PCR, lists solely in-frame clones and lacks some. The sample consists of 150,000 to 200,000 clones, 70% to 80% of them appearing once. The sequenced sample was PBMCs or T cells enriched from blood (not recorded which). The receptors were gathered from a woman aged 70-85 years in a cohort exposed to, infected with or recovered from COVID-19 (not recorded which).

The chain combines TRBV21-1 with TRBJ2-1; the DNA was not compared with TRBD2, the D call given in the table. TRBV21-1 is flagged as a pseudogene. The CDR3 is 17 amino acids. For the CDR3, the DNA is TGTGCCAGCAGCAAAGAGGCAAAGGCTAGCGGGATCGATGAGCAGTTCTTC. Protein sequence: CASSKEAKASGIDEQFF.

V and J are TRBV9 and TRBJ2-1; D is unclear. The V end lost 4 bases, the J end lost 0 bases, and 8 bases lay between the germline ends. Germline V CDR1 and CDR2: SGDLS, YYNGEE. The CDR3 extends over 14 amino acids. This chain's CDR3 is CASSRLSSYNEQFF. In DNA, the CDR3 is TGTGCCAGCAGCCGCCTCAGCTCCTACAATGAGCAGTTCTTC.

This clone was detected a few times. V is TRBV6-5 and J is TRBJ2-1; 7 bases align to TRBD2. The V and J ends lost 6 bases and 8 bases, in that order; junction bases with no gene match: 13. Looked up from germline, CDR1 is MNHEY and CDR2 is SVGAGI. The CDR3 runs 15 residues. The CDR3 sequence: CASSLLGGSNDEQFF. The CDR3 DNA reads TGTGCCAGCAGCCTTCTAGGCGGGAGTAACGATGAGCAGTTCTTC.

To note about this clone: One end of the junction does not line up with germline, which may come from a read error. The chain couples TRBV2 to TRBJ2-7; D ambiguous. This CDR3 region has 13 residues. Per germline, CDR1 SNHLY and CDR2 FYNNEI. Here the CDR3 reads CASIDRASYEQYF. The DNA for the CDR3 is TGTGCCAGCATTGACCGAGCCTCCTATGAGCAGTACTTC.

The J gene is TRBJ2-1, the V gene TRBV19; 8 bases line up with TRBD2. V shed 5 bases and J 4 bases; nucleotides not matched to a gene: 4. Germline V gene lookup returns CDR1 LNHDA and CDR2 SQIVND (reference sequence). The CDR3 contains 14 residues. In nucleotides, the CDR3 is TGTGCCAGTAGTGCGGGAGGAATGTACAATGAGCAGTTCTTC. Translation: CASSAGGMYNEQFF.

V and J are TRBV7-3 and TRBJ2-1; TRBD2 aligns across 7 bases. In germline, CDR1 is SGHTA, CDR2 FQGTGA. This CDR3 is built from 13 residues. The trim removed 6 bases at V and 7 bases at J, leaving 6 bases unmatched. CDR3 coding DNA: TGTGCCAGCAGAATAGGGGAGGGAAATGAGCAGTTCTTC. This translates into CASRIGEGNEQFF.

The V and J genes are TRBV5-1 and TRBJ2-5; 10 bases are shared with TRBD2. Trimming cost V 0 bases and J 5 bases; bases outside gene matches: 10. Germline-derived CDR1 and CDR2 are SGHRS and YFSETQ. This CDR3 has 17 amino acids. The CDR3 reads CASSLEAGGRRSETQYF. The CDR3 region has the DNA TGCGCCAGCAGCTTGGAAGCGGGAGGGAGAAGGTCGGAGACCCAGTACTTC. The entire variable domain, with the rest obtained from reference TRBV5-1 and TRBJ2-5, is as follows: KAGVTQTPRYLIKTRGQQVTLSCSPISGHRSVSWYQQTPGQGLQFLFEYFSETQRNKGNFPGRFSGRQFSNSRSEMNVSTLELGDSALYLCASSLEAGGRRSETQYFGPGTRLLVL.

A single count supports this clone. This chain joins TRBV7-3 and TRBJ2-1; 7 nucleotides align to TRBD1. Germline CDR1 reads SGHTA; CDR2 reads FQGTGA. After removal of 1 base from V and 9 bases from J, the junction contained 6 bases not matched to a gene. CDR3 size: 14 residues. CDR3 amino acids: CASSLRGTDPEQFF. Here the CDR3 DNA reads TGTGCCAGCAGCTTAAGAGGGACAGACCCTGAGCAGTTCTTC.

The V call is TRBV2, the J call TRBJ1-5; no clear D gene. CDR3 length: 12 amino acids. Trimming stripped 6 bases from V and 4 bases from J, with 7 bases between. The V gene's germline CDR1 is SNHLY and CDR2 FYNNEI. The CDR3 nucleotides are TGTGCCAGCAGCGAGCCGAATCAGCCCCAGCATTTT. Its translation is CASSEPNQPQHF.

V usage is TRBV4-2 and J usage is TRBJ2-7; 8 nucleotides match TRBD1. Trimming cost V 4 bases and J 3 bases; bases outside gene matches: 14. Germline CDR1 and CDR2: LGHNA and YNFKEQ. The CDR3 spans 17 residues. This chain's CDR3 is CASSREGGTGTGYEQYF. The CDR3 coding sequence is TGTGCCAGCAGCCGGGAAGGGGGAACCGGGACAGGCTACGAGCAGTACTTC.

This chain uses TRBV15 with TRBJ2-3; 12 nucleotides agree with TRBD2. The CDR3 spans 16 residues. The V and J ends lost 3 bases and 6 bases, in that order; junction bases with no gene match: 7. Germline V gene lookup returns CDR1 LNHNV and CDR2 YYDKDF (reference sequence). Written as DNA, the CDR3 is TGTGCCACCAGCAGTCCCCGACTAGCGGGAGAGGATACGCAGTATTTT. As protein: CATSSPRLAGEDTQYF.

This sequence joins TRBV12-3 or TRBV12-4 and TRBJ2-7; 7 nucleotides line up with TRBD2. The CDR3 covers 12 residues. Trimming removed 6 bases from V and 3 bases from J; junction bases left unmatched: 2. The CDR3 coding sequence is TGTGCCAGCAGATCTAGCGGCTACGAGCAGTACTTC. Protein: CASRSSGYEQYF.

The CDR3 region is CASSIRQGWTGELFF. In DNA form, the CDR3 reads TGTGCCAGTAGTATTCGACAGGGGTGGACCGGGGAGCTGTTTTTT. This chain uses TRBV19 with TRBJ2-2; 8 positions agree with TRBD1. The CDR3 loop spans 15 amino acids. CDR1 and CDR2 from the germline V gene are LNHDA and SQIVND (reference sequence). V shed 3 bases and J 5 bases; nucleotides not matched to a gene: 5. The full variable domain, with the rest looked up from reference TRBV19 and TRBJ2-2, is DGGITQSPKYLFRKEGQNVTLSCEQNLNHDAMYWYRQDPGQGLRLIYYSQIVNDFQKGDIAEGYSVSREKKESFPLTVTSAQKNPTAFYLCASSIRQGWTGELFFGEGSRLTVL.

CDR3 coding DNA: TGTGCCAGCAGCCCGCAAGGGGGGGGGAGGTCCCCAGATACGCAGTATTTT. This sequence encodes CASSPQGGGRSPDTQYF. The rearrangement joins TRBV5-4 to TRBJ2-3; D is perhaps TRBD2 (7 bases). CDR1 and CDR2 from the germline V gene are SGHNT and YYREEE (reference sequence). V lost 4 bases to trimming and J lost 4 bases, with 22 bases between them. The CDR3 is 17 amino acids.

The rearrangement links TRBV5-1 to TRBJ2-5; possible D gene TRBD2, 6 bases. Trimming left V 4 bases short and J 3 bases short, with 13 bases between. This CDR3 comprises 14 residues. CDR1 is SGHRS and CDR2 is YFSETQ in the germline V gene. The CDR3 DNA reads TGCGCCAGCAGCCGCGGGGCCGCCGAAGAGACCCAGTACTTC. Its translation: CASSRGAAEETQYF.

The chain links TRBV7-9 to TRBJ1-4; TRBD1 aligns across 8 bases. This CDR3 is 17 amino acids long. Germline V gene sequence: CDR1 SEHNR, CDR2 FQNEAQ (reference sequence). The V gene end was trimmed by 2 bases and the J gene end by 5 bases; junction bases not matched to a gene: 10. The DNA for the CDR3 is TGTGCCAGCAGCTTAAGCCAGTACAGGGGGGAAAATGAAAAACTGTTTTTT. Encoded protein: CASSLSQYRGENEKLFF.

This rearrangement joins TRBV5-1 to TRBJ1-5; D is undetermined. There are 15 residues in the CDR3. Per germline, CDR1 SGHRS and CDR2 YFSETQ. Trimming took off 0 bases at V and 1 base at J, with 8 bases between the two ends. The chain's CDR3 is CASSLAGVSNQPQHF. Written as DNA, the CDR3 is TGCGCCAGCAGCTTGGCCGGGGTAAGCAATCAGCCCCAGCATTTT. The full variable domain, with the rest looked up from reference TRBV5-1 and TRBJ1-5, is KAGVTQTPRYLIKTRGQQVTLSCSPISGHRSVSWYQQTPGQGLQFLFEYFSETQRNKGNFPGRFSGRQFSNSRSEMNVSTLELGDSALYLCASSLAGVSNQPQHFGDGTRLSIL.

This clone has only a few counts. CDR3 loop: CASSLLTLGLTSSGNTIYF. Here the CDR3 DNA reads TGTGCCAGCAGCTTATTGACTTTAGGACTCACAAGCTCTGGAAACACCATATATTTT. The V call is TRBV7-9, the J call TRBJ1-3, with no clear D. The CDR3 runs 19 residues. Germline V gene sequence: CDR1 SEHNR, CDR2 FQNEAQ (reference sequence). Deletions cut 2 bases from V and 0 bases from J, with 20 bases between.

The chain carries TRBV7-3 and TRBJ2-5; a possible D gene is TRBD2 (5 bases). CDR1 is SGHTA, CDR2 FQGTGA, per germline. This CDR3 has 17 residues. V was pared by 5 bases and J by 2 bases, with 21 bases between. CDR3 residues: CASSLWGRGSIQETQYF. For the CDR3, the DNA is TGTGCCAGCAGCCTGTGGGGTCGTGGGAGTATTCAAGAGACCCAGTACTTC.

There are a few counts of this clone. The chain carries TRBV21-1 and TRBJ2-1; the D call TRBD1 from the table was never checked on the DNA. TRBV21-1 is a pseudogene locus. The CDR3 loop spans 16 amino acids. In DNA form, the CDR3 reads TGTGCCAGCAGCAAAGCACCGGGACAGGGAGACAATGAGCAGTTCTTC. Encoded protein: CASSKAPGQGDNEQFF.

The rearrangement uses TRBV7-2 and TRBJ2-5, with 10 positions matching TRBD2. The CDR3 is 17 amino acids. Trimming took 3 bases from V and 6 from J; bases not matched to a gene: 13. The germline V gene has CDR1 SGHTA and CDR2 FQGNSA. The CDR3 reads CASSFLAGVRLYQTQYF. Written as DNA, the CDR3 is TGTGCCAGCAGCTTTCTAGCGGGAGTACGACTCTACCAGACCCAGTACTTC.

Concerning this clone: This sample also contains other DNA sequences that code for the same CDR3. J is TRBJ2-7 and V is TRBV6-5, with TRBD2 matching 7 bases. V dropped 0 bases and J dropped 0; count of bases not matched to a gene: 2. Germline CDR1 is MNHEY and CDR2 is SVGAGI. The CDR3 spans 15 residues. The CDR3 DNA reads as TGTGCCAGCAGTTACTCAGGCGGGAGCTCCTACGAGCAGTACTTC. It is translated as CASSYSGGSSYEQYF.

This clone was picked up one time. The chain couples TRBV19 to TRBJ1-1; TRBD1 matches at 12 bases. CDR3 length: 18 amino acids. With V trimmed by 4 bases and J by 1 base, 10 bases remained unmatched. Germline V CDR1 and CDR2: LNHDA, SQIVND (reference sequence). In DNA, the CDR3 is TGTGCCAGTAGTACACGGGACAGGGGGCGCGGAGGGAACACTGAAGCTTTCTTT. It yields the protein CASSTRDRGRGGNTEAFF.

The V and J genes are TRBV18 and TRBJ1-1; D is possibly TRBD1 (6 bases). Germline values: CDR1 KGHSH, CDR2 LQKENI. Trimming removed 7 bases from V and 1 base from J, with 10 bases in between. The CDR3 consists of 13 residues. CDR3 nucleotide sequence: TGTGCCAGCTTCCGGGACACGAACACTGAAGCTTTCTTT. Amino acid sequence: CASFRDTNTEAFF.